The 30 T cell receptor beta chains reported below all come from one sample, sequenced in a study of blood T cell repertoires in COVID-19. Here immunoSEQ multiplex PCR was the method, and the copy in TCRdb shows in-frame clones only, minus some. This table has around 40,000 clones, 79% appearing once. The specimen sequenced was peripheral blood. These receptor sequences come from a man between 65 and 79 years old with acute or convalescent COVID-19.

This clone has a single count. CDR3: CASSRDTGELFF. As DNA, the CDR3 is TGTGCCAGCAGTCGCGACACCGGGGAGCTGTTTTTT. This chain uses TRBV6-6 with TRBJ2-2, with unresolved D. The germline V gene has CDR1 MNHNY and CDR2 SVGAGI (reference sequence). This CDR3 spans 12 amino acids. The V gene lost 5 bases and the J gene lost 3 bases, with 4 bases spanning the gap.

This clone was detected only a few times. The same CDR3 also results from other DNA sequences found in this sample. The chain carries TRBV28 and TRBJ2-1; D ambiguous. The CDR3 is 15 amino acids. V was cut by 2 bases and J by 0 bases, with 8 bases left in between. Germline V gene lookup returns CDR1 MDHEN and CDR2 SYDVKM. This chain's CDR3 is CASSLGTSSYNEQFF. CDR3 bases: TGTGCCAGCAGTTTAGGCACAAGCTCCTACAATGAGCAGTTCTTC.

The V and J genes are TRBV6-5 and TRBJ2-7, with 9 bases matching TRBD2. The CDR3 has 14 amino acids. V was clipped by 6 bases and J by 3 bases; unmatched bases: 6. Germline values: CDR1 MNHEY, CDR2 SVGAGI. The CDR3 loop is CASSPGLANYEQYF. DNA of the CDR3: TGTGCCAGCAGCCCCGGACTAGCGAACTACGAGCAGTACTTC.

The chain combines TRBV2 with TRBJ2-3; 8 bases map to TRBD2. Trimming cost V 5 bases and J 0 bases; bases outside gene matches: 4. CDR3 length equals 15 residues. In germline, CDR1 is SNHLY, CDR2 FYNNEI. The CDR3 loop reads CASSRLASSTDTQYF. DNA for the CDR3: TGTGCCAGCAGTCGACTAGCGAGCAGCACAGATACGCAGTATTTT. Together with reference TRBV2 and TRBJ2-3, the CDR3 gives the full variable domain: EPEVTQTPSHQVTQMGQEVILRCVPISNHLYFYWYRQILGQKVEFLVSFYNNEISEKSEIFDDQFSVERPDGSNFTLKIRSTKLEDSAMYFCASSRLASSTDTQYFGPGTRLTVL.

As regards this clone: This specimen includes other DNA sequences encoding the same CDR3. The chain combines TRBV7-3 with TRBJ2-6; possible D gene TRBD2, 7 bases. This CDR3 is 14 amino acids long. CDR1 is SGHTA, CDR2 FQGTGA, per germline. V was pared by 4 bases and J by 7 bases, with 11 bases between. In DNA form, the CDR3 reads TGTGCCAGCAGCTCCCCGGGGGGCGCCAACGTCCTGACTTTC. This translates into CASSSPGGANVLTF.

V and J are TRBV28 and TRBJ1-2, with a weak D call TRBD1 (5 bases). This CDR3 is built from 14 residues. Germline CDR1 is MDHEN and CDR2 is SYDVKM. V lost 3 bases and J 2 bases, leaving 10 bases between the germline ends. CDR3 region: CASSFGGANYGYTF. DNA for the CDR3: TGTGCCAGCAGTTTTGGTGGGGCAAACTATGGCTACACCTTC.

The chain uses TRBV7-2 and TRBJ2-4, with TRBD1 matching over 11 bases. V lost 0 bases, J lost 5 bases, and 3 bases stayed unmatched. CDR1 is SGHTA and CDR2 is FQGNSA in the germline V gene. The CDR3 length is 16 residues. The CDR3 nucleotides read TGTGCCAGCAGCTTAGCCGGGACAGGGGGGCAAAACATTCAGTACTTC. It yields the protein CASSLAGTGGQNIQYF.

This clone has just one count. This sequence joins TRBV19 and TRBJ1-5; 10 nucleotides agree with TRBD1. Germline V gene sequence: CDR1 LNHDA, CDR2 SQIVND (reference sequence). V dropped 5 bases and J dropped 1; count of bases not matched to a gene: 14. This CDR3 has 19 residues. CDR3 protein: CASSPLPGQGFQSNQPQHF. CDR3 nucleotide sequence: TGTGCCAGTAGTCCCCTCCCGGGACAGGGGTTTCAGAGCAATCAGCCCCAGCATTTT.

The CDR3 sequence is CASSKGPEPNYGYTF. CDR3 DNA sequence: TGTGCCAGTAGTAAGGGGCCAGAGCCTAACTATGGCTACACCTTC. This chain links TRBV19 with TRBJ1-2; perhaps TRBD1 as D (5 bases). CDR1 and CDR2 (germline): LNHDA, SQIVND (reference sequence). V lost 4 bases to trimming and J lost 0 bases, with 12 bases between them. This CDR3 has 15 amino acids.

The V and J genes are TRBV2 and TRBJ1-5, with 8 nucleotides matching TRBD1. CDR1 is SNHLY, CDR2 FYNNEI, per germline. The CDR3 consists of 15 residues. V trimming: 6 bases; J trimming: 2 bases; junction bases outside the gene matches: 6. Written as DNA, the CDR3 is TGTGCCAGCAGGCTACAGGGGGTAGGCAATCAGCCCCAGCATTTT. Translated: CASRLQGVGNQPQHF.

A few counts support this clone. V is TRBV28 and J is TRBJ1-5, with TRBD1 matching 10 bases. This CDR3 comprises 14 residues. The ends lost 5 bases at V and 5 bases at J; junction bases unmatched: 3. CDR1 is MDHEN, CDR2 SYDVKM, per germline. The CDR3 sequence is CASSPGTGDQPQHF. CDR3 DNA sequence: TGTGCCAGCAGTCCCGGGACAGGGGATCAGCCCCAGCATTTT.

V gene TRBV7-8 combines with J gene TRBJ2-7, with TRBD1 matching over 9 bases. With V trimmed by 5 bases and J by 7 bases, 3 bases remained unmatched. Germline-derived CDR1 and CDR2 are SGHVS and FQNEAQ. The CDR3 spans 12 residues. CDR3 protein: CASSGTGSEQYF. The CDR3 DNA sequence: TGTGCCAGCAGCGGGACAGGGAGTGAGCAGTACTTC.

The chain links TRBV18 to TRBJ2-7; 9 bases map to TRBD1. Losses at the gene ends were 3 bases for V and 2 bases for J; bases not matched to a gene: 5. CDR1 and CDR2 (germline): KGHSH, LQKENI. The CDR3 has 15 amino acids. This CDR3 is CASSPGQGVPYEQYF. The DNA for the CDR3 is TGTGCCAGCTCACCGGGACAGGGCGTCCCCTACGAGCAGTACTTC.

The CDR3 nucleotides read TGTGCCAGCCGCAGCGGGAGGGCCTACAATGAGCAGTTCTTC. It encodes CASRSGRAYNEQFF. The rearrangement joins TRBV27 to TRBJ2-1, with 10 bases lining up with TRBD2. The CDR3 runs to 14 residues. The germline V gene encodes CDR1 MNHEY and CDR2 SMNVEV (reference sequence). With 8 bases clipped from V and 2 bases from J, the junction kept 3 bases outside the gene matches.

The rearrangement joins TRBV18 to TRBJ1-5; D is possibly TRBD1 (5 bases). The CDR3 contains 15 residues. CDR1 KGHSH and CDR2 LQKENI come from the germline V gene. Trimming cost V 3 bases and J 2 bases, with 11 bases left between them. CDR3 residues: CASSPVGGGNQPQHF. CDR3 in DNA: TGTGCCAGCTCACCGGTGGGGGGTGGCAATCAGCCCCAGCATTTT.

Only a few counts were recorded for this clone. The chain links TRBV2 to TRBJ2-3, with D possibly TRBD1 on 5 matching bases. Germline V gives CDR1 SNHLY, CDR2 FYNNEI. This CDR3 spans 16 amino acids. V was trimmed by 6 bases and J by 9 bases, leaving 25 bases between them. This CDR3 reads CASRAQGSATQITQYF. Written as DNA, the CDR3 is TGTGCCAGCAGAGCCCAGGGTTCCGCCACACAGATAACGCAGTATTTT.

This clone was seen a few times. The chain couples TRBV6-5 to TRBJ2-7, with TRBD2 matching 14 bases. The CDR3 has 15 residues. The V segment lost 7 bases and the J segment 3 bases; nucleotides outside the gene matches: 5. The V gene's germline CDR1 is MNHEY and CDR2 SVGAGI. The CDR3 region is CASISGTSGSYEQYF. For the CDR3, the DNA is TGTGCCAGCATCTCCGGGACTAGCGGGAGCTACGAGCAGTACTTC.

The chain has TRBV5-1 and TRBJ1-1, with D hard to call. Germline V CDR1 and CDR2: SGHRS, YFSETQ. Trimming cost V 0 bases and J 2 bases, with 8 bases left between them. The CDR3 loop spans 14 amino acids. The CDR3 sequence is CASSLGQANTEAFF. CDR3 coding DNA: TGCGCCAGCAGCTTGGGCCAGGCCAACACTGAAGCTTTCTTT.

The chain uses TRBV6-5 and TRBJ2-7; D gene unclear. CDR3 length equals 12 residues. The V gene lost 2 bases and the J gene lost 2 bases, with 4 bases spanning the gap. Germline-derived CDR1 and CDR2 are MNHEY and SVGAGI. The CDR3 nucleotides read TGTGCCAGCAGTTACACAACCTACGAGCAGTACTTC. As protein: CASSYTTYEQYF.

CDR3 coding DNA: TGTGCCAGCAGTGGGGACAGGGGGCTTGGAGATACGCAGTATTTT. Translated: CASSGDRGLGDTQYF. V is TRBV27 and J is TRBJ2-3, with 12 bases aligning to TRBD1. This CDR3 spans 15 amino acids. V gave up 5 bases and J gave up 5 bases; unmatched junction bases: 5. Germline loops: CDR1 MNHEY, CDR2 SMNVEV (reference sequence).

This chain connects TRBV6-1 to TRBJ1-2; D might be TRBD1 (6 bases). The ends were cut back, 1 base at V and 7 bases at J, with 10 bases in the middle. The CDR3 sequence is 13 residues long. Looked up from germline, CDR1 is MNHNS and CDR2 is SASEGT. CDR3 sequence reads: CASSEGGHLGYTF. CDR3 DNA sequence: TGTGCCAGCAGTGAAGGGGGACATCTTGGCTACACCTTC.

This clone was detected only a few times. In DNA form, the CDR3 reads TGTGCCATCAGCCAAGAGAGGGCGCAGTATTTT. Encoded protein: CAISQERAQYF. The chain uses TRBV10-3 and TRBJ2-3, with a tentative D call TRBD2 (5 bases). Germline CDR1 ENHRY, CDR2 SYGVKD. Trimming removed 6 bases at V and 10 bases at J, with 11 bases between. The CDR3 has 11 residues.

V gene TRBV5-1 combines with J gene TRBJ2-1; TRBD2 aligns across 13 bases. Germline assignment: CDR1 SGHRS and CDR2 YFSETQ. The CDR3 spans 18 residues. Germline trimming cut 4 bases from V and 3 bases from J; bases unmatched to any gene: 10. In nucleotides, the CDR3 is TGCGCCAGCAGCCTAGGGACTAGCGGGATGGAGAACTACAATGAGCAGTTCTTC. Translating gives CASSLGTSGMENYNEQFF.

CDR3 nucleotides: TGTGCCAGCAGCCCACCCATGCCGACAGGGTGGCTGTTTTTT. Translation gives CASSPPMPTGWLFF. This chain links TRBV7-3 with TRBJ2-2, with 7 nucleotides matching TRBD1. Germline CDR1 reads SGHTA; CDR2 reads FQGTGA. The CDR3 consists of 14 residues. V trimming: 5 bases; J trimming: 13 bases; junction bases outside the gene matches: 13.

The genes are TRBV5-5 and TRBJ1-1; TRBD1 matches at 7 bases. The CDR3 spans 15 residues. Trimming at V came to 4 bases and at J to 8 bases, leaving 14 bases not matched to a gene. Germline assignment: CDR1 SGHKS and CDR2 YYEKEE (reference sequence). The CDR3, as DNA: TGTGCCAGCAGCATCGCTTCCGGGACAGTAACAGAAGCTTTCTTT. Protein: CASSIASGTVTEAFF.

Written as DNA, the CDR3 is TGTGCCAGCAGCGCCCCCGGGACCTATAATTCACCCCTCCACTTT. The encoded protein is CASSAPGTYNSPLHF. V and J are TRBV11-2 and TRBJ1-6, with no clear D. This CDR3 is built from 15 residues. The germline gives CDR1 SGHAT, CDR2 FQNNGV. The V gene lost 5 bases and the J gene lost 2 bases, with 10 bases spanning the gap.

This clone was counted a few times. The chain is built from TRBV5-1 and TRBJ2-7, with 8 bases aligning to TRBD1. The CDR3 is made up of 13 amino acids. V trimming: 3 bases; J trimming: 2 bases; junction bases outside the gene matches: 1. Germline V gives CDR1 SGHRS, CDR2 YFSETQ. The CDR3 DNA follows: TGCGCCAGCAGCTGGGGACAGGCCTACGAGCAGTACTTC. As protein: CASSWGQAYEQYF.

This clone was observed a handful of times. The rearrangement uses TRBV3-1 (or the pseudogene TRBV3-2) and TRBJ2-7; D not resolved. This CDR3 spans 12 amino acids. Looked up from germline, CDR1 is LGHDT and CDR2 is YNNKEL (reference sequence). V was pared by 0 bases and J by 5 bases, with 5 bases between. The CDR3 DNA reads as TGTGCCAGCAGCCAAGACCGGGACGAGCAGTACTTC. It encodes CASSQDRDEQYF.

The chain employs TRBV10-3 and TRBJ2-1, with 7 bases lining up with TRBD2. CDR1 is ENHRY, CDR2 SYGVKD, per germline. Losses at the gene ends were 3 bases for V and 7 bases for J; bases not matched to a gene: 3. The CDR3 is 13 residues long. The CDR3 loop is CAISEWEGNEQFF. CDR3 DNA sequence: TGTGCCATCAGTGAATGGGAGGGGAATGAGCAGTTCTTC.

The V call is TRBV5-1, the J call TRBJ1-4; 10 bases map to TRBD1. The germline V gene has CDR1 SGHRS and CDR2 YFSETQ. After removal of 4 bases from V and 8 bases from J, the junction contained 8 bases not matched to a gene. This CDR3 is built from 15 residues. In DNA, the CDR3 is TGCGCCAGCAGCGTATCCGGGACAGGGGACGAAAAACTGTTTTTT. Its translation: CASSVSGTGDEKLFF.